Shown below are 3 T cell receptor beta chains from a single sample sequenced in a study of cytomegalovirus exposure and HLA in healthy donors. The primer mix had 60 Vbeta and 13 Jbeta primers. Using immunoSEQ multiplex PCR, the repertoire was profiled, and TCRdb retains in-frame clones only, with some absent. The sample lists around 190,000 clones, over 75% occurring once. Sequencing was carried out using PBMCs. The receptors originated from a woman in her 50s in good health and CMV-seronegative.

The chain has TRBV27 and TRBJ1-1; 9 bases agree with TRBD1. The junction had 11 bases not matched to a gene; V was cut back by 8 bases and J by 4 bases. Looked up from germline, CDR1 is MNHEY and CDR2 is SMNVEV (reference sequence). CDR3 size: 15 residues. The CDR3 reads CASPGQGKVSTEAFF. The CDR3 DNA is TGTGCCAGCCCGGGACAGGGAAAGGTAAGCACTGAAGCTTTCTTT.

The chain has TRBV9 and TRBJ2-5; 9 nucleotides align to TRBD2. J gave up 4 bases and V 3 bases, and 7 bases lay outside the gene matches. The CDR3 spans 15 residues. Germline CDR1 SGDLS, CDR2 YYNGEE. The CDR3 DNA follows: TGTGCCAGCAGCGATAGGGGGACTAGCTCAGAGACCCAGTACTTC. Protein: CASSDRGTSSETQYF. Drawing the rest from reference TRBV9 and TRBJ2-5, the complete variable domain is DSGVTQTPKHLITATGQRVTLRCSPRSGDLSVYWYQQSLDQGLQFLIQYYNGEERAKGNILERFSAQQFPDLHSELNLSSLELGDSALYFCASSDRGTSSETQYFGPGTRLLVL.

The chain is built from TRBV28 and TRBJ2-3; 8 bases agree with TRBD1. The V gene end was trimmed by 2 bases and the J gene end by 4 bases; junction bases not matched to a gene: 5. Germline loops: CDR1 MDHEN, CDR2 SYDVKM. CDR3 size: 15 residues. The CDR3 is CASSLRRTGPDTQYF. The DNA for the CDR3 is TGTGCCAGCAGTTTAAGGAGGACAGGGCCAGATACGCAGTATTTT.